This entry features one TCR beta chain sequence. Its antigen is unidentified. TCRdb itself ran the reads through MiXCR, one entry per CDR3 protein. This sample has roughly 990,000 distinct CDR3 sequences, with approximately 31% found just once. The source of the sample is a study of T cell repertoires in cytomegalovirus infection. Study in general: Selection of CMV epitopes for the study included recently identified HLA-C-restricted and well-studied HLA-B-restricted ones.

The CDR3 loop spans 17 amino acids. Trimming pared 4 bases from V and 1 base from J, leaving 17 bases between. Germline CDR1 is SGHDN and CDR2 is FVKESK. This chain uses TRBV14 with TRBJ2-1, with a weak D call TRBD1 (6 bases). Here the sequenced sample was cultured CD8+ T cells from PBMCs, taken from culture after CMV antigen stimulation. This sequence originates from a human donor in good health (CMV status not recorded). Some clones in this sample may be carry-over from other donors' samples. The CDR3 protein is CASSPTDPGESYNEQFF. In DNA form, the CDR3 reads TGTGCCAGCAGCCCTACGGACCCAGGGGAATCCTACAATGAGCAGTTCTTC.